This T cell receptor (beta chain) is from a study of patients and donors after allogeneic stem cell transplantation (dated by TCRdb to 2020 to 2021). The CDR3 holds 14 amino acids from the cysteine to the phenylalanine. The read is trimmed to its CDR3 DNA, 42 bases read in frame from base 1. Taken from the germline V gene, the CDR1 and CDR2 loops are MGHRA and YSYEKL. The trim is 2 bases for V and 6 bases for J, with a gap of 10 bases between the germline ends. To prepare the library, RT-PCR was applied. These reads were obtained on a NextSeq 550. TCRdb cleaned the public reads at Q25 with fastp, built clones with MiXCR and kept in-frame beta chains. Rows with one shared CDR3 protein collapse into an entry with the most common genes and DNA. The table for this sample lists 25,000 to 30,000 distinct CDR3 sequences; around 7.9% of them were counted only once. The ten biggest clones cover about 44% of the sample.

In this sample, this clonotype turned up many times. What antigen it recognizes has not been identified. No base qualities exist here, and no much larger clone lies one base off it. The rearranged chain carries TRBV4-1 and TRBJ2-2, and TRBD1 may be the D gene, going by 6 matching bases. What was sequenced was blood, either unsorted or a sorted T cell fraction (not recorded which). The sequence derives from a human donor who was either an allogeneic HSCT recipient or a stem cell or donor lymphocyte infusion donor (not recorded which). It is not recorded whose cells these are; they may come from a transplant donor. The nucleotides read TGCGCCAGCAGCCAAACAGGGTTGGCCGGGGAGCTGTTTTTT. This encodes CASSQTGLAGELFF.